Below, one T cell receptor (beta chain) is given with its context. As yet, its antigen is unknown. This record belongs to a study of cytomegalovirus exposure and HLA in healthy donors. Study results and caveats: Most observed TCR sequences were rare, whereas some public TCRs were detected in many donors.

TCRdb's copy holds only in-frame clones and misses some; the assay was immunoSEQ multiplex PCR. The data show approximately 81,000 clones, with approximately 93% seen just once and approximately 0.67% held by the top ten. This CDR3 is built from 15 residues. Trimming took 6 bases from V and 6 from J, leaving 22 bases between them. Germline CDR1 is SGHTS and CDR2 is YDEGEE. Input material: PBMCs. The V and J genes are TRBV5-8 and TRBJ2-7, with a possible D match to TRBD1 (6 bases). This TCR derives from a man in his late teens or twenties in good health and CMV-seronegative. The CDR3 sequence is CASTTWGQGQSEQYF. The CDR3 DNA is TGTGCCAGCACTACCTGGGGGCAGGGACAATCCGAGCAGTACTTC.